There are a few counts of the clone carrying this T cell receptor beta chain. This record comes from a study of blood T cells in healthy people across ages. A J-beta primer mix and a sample-barcoded 5' primer were used in a second PCR of about 7 to 11 cycles. Each cDNA molecule was tagged by a template-switch adaptor that had 12 random nucleotides. TCRdb reprocessed the 5' RACE reads via MiXCR and lists one record per CDR3 protein. The sample includes 1 million or so distinct CDR3 sequences, about 23% seen only once; the top ten take approximately 0.75%. Trimming removed 1 base at V and 7 bases at J, with 8 bases between. The CDR3 has 13 residues. CDR1 MNHEY and CDR2 SMNVEV come from the germline V gene (reference sequence). All donors came from Russia, were Caucasian and healthy, and spanned ages 6 to 90. This sample also appeared in a second study, on T cells of mothers and their children. That report adds: Over 9 million reads per mother and roughly 3 million per child were obtained.

The receptor was isolated from a girl aged 2-10 years in good health. The source material was blood. V is TRBV27 and J is TRBJ2-1, with unresolved D. The CDR3 nucleotides read TGTGCCAGCAGTTTATTTGTGGGTAATGAGCAGTTCTTC. Translating gives CASSLFVGNEQFF.